The 2 T cell receptor beta chains reported below all come from one sample, sequenced in a study of PD-1 blockade in classical Hodgkin lymphoma. The table came from immunoSEQ multiplex PCR; TCRdb's copy has only in-frame clones and leaves some out. The sample yields around 66,000 clones, more than 80% seen once. Brentuximab vedotin exposure varied among the patients, all of whom had relapsed after autologous stem cell transplantation. The sample in question was peripheral blood mononuclear cells (PBMCs), obtained at baseline. The receptors were gathered from a human donor with classical Hodgkin lymphoma.

The chain is built from TRBV27 and TRBJ2-7; D uncertain. This CDR3 comprises 14 residues. V was clipped by 0 bases and J by 3 bases, with 9 bases between them. Germline values: CDR1 MNHEY, CDR2 SMNVEV (reference sequence). In nucleotides, the CDR3 is TGTGCCAGCAGTTTATCGAAGATATACTACGAGCAGTACTTC. Encoded protein: CASSLSKIYYEQYF.

The genes are TRBV28 and TRBJ1-5; 8 bases are shared with TRBD1. Trimming at V came to 3 bases and at J to 7 bases, leaving 8 bases not matched to a gene. The CDR3 is 15 amino acids. Germline CDR1 reads MDHEN; CDR2 reads SYDVKM. The CDR3 region is CASSFPDRGGQPQHF. Here the CDR3 DNA reads TGTGCCAGCAGTTTCCCCGACAGGGGTGGACAGCCCCAGCATTTT.